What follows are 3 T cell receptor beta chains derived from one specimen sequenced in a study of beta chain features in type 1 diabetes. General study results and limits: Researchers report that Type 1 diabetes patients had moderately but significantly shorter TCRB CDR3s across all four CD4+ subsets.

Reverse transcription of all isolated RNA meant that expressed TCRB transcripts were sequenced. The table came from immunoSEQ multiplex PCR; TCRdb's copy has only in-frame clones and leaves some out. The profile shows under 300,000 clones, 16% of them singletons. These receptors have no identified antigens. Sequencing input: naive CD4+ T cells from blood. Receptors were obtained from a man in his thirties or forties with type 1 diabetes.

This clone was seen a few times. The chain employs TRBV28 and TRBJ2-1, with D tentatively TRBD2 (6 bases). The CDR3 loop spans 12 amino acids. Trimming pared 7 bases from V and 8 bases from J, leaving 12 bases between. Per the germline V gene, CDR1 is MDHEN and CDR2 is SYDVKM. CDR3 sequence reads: CASTRERDEQFF. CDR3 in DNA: TGTGCCAGCACACGGGAGAGGGATGAGCAGTTCTTC.

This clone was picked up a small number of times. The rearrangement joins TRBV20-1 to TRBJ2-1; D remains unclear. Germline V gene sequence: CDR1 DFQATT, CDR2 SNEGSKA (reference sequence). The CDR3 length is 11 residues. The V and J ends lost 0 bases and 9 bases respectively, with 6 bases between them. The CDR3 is CSARDRSEQFF. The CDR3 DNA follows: TGCAGTGCTAGAGATCGGAGTGAGCAGTTCTTC.

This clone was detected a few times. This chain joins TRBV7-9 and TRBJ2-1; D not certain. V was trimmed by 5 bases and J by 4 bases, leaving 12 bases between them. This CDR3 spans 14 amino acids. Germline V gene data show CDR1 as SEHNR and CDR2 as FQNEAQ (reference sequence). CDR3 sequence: CASSAVSPYNEQFF. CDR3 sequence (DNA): TGTGCCAGCAGCGCCGTGTCCCCTTACAATGAGCAGTTCTTC. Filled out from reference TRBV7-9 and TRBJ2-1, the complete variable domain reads DTGVSQNPRHKITKRGQNVTFRCDPISEHNRLYWYRQTLGQGPEFLTYFQNEAQLEKSRLLSDRFSAERPKGSFSTLEIQRTEQGDSAMYLCASSAVSPYNEQFFGPGTRLTVL.